This T cell receptor beta chain emerged from a study of cytomegalovirus exposure and HLA in healthy donors. Broader study findings: CMV serostatus stood as the only immune exposure information on hand. In vitro testing confirmed a few CMV-associated chains as specific for CMV antigens.

The PCR ran on 60 Vbeta and 13 Jbeta primers. TCRdb's table, derived via immunoSEQ multiplex PCR, lists solely in-frame clones and lacks some. The sample holds roughly 150,000 clones, roughly 76% seen once. CDR3 length equals 16 residues. V dropped 5 bases and J dropped 4; count of bases not matched to a gene: 4. Germline CDR1 and CDR2: SGHAT and FQNNGV. Note on this clone: The antigen is unknown.

The chain is built from TRBV11-2 and TRBJ2-1; 14 bases are shared with TRBD2. Sequencing used PBMCs. The clonotype was recovered from a female donor in good health and CMV-seronegative. The CDR3 DNA follows: TGTGCCAGCAGCCGGACTAGCGGGAGGAGGTACAATGAGCAGTTCTTC. It translates to CASSRTSGRRYNEQFF.